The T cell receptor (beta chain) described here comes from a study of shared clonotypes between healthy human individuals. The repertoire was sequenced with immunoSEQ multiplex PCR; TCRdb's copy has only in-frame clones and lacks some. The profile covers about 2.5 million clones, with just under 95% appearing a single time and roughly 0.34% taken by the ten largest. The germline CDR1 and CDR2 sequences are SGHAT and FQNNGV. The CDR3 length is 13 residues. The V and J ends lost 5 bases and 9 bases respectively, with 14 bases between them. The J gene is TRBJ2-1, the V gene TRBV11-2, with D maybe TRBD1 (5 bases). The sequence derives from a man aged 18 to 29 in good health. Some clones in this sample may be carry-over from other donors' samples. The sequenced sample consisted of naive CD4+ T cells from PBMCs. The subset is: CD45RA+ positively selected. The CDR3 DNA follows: TGTGCCAGCAGCCCCGACAGAACGGGTGAGCAGTTCTTC. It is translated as CASSPDRTGEQFF.